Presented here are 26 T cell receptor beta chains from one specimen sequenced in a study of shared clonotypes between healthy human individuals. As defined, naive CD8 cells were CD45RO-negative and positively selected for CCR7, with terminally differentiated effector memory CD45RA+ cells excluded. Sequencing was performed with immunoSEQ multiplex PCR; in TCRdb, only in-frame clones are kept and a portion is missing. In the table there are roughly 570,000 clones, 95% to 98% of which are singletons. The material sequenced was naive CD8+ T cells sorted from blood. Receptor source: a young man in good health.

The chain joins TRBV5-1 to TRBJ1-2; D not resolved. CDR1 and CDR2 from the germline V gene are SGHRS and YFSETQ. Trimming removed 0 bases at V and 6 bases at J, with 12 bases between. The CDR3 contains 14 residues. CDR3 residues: CASSLGTAIDGYTF. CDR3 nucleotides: TGCGCCAGCAGCTTGGGAACAGCCATCGATGGCTACACCTTC.

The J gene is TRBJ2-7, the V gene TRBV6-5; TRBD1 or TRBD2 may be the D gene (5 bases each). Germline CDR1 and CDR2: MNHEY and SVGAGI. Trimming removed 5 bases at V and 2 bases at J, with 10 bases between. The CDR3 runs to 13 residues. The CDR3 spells CASSPGATYEQYF. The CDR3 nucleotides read TGTGCCAGCAGTCCCGGGGCCACCTACGAGCAGTACTTC.

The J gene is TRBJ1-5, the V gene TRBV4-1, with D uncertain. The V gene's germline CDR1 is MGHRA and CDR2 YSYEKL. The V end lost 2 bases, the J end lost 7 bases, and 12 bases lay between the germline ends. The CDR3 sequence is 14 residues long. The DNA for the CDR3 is TGCGCCAGCAGCCAAAGCATTTCGGGCCAGCCCCAGCATTTT. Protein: CASSQSISGQPQHF.

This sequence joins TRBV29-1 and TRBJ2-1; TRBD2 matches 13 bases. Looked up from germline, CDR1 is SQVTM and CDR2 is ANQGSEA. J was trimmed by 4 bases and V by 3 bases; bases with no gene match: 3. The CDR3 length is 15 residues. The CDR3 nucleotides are TGCAGCGTTGAGGGGACTAGCGGGGATTACAATGAGCAGTTCTTC. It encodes CSVEGTSGDYNEQFF.

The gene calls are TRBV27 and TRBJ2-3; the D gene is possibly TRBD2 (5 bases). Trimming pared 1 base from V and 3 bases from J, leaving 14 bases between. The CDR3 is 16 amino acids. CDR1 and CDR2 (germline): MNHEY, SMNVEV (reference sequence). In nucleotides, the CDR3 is TGTGCCAGCAGTTTATGGGCACTTCGGGGTACAGATACGCAGTATTTT. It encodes CASSLWALRGTDTQYF.

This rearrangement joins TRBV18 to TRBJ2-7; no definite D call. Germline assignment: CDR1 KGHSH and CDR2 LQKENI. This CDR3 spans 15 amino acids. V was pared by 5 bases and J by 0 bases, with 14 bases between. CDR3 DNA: TGTGCCAGCTCAACCACGGACCGCTTCTCCTACGAGCAGTACTTC. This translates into CASSTTDRFSYEQYF.

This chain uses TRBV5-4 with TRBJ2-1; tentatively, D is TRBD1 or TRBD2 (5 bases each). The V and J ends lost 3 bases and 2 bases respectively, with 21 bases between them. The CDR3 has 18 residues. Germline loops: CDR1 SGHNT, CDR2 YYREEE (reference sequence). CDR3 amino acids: CASSSRAGASGAYNEQFF. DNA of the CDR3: TGTGCCAGCAGCTCACGTGCCGGGGCCTCCGGGGCCTACAATGAGCAGTTCTTC.

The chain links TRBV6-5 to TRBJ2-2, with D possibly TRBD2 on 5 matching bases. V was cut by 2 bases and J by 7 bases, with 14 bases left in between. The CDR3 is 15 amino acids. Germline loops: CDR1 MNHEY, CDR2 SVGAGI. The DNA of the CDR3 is TGTGCCAGCAGTTACCGTCTAACCGGAGGCGGGGAGCTGTTTTTT. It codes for CASSYRLTGGGELFF.

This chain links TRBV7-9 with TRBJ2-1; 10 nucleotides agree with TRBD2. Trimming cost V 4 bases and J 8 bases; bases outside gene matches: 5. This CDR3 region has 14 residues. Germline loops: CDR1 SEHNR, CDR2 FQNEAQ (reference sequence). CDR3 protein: CASSWGLAFDEQFF. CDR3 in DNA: TGTGCCAGCAGCTGGGGACTAGCGTTCGATGAGCAGTTCTTC.

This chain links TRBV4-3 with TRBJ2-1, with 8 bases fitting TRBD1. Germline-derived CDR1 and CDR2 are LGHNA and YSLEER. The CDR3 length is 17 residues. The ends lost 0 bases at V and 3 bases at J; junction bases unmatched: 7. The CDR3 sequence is CASSQDRNRGYYNEQFF. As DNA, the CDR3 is TGCGCCAGCAGCCAAGATAGAAACAGGGGGTACTACAATGAGCAGTTCTTC.

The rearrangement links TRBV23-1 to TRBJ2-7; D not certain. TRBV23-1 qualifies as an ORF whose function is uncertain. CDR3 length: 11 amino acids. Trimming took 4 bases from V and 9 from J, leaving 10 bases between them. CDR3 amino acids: CASSPPVGQYF. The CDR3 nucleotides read TGCGCCAGCAGTCCTCCGGTGGGGCAGTACTTC.

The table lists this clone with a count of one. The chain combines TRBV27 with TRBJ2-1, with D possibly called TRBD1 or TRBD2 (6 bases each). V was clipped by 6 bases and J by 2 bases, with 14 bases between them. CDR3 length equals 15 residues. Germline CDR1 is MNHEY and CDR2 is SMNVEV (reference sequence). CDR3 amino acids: CASSRGGGAYNEQFF. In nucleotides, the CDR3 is TGTGCCAGCAGCCGAGGAGGGGGAGCCTACAATGAGCAGTTCTTC.

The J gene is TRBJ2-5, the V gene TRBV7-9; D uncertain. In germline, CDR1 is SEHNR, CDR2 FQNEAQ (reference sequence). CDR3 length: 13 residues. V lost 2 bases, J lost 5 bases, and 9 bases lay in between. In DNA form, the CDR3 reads TGTGCCAGCAGCTTAAGGGTTTTCGAGACCCAGTACTTC. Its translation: CASSLRVFETQYF.

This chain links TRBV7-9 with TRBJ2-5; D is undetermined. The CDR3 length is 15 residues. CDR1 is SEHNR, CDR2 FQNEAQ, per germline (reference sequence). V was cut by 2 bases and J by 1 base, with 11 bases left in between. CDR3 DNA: TGTGCCAGCAGCTTAAATCAGTCCCCCCAAGAGACCCAGTACTTC. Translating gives CASSLNQSPQETQYF.

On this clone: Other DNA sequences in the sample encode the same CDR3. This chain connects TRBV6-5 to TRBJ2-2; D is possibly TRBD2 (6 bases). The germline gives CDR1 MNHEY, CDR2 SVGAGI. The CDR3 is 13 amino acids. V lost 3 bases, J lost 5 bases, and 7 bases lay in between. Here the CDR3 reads CASSYGGTGELFF. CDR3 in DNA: TGTGCCAGCAGTTATGGAGGGACCGGGGAGCTGTTTTTT.

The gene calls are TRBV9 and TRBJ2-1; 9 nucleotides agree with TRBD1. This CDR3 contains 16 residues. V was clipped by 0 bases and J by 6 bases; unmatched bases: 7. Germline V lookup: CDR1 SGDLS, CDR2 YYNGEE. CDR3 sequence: CASSVVPATGGNEQFF. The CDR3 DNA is TGTGCCAGCAGCGTAGTCCCCGCGACAGGGGGCAATGAGCAGTTCTTC.

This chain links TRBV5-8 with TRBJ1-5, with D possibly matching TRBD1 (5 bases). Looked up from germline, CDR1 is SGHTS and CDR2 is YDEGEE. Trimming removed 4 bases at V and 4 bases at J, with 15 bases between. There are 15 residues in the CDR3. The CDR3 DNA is TGTGCCAGCAGCCCTGAAGGGCAGGGTAATCAGCCCCAGCATTTT. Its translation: CASSPEGQGNQPQHF. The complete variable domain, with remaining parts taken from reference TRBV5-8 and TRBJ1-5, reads EAGVTQSPTHLIKTRGQQATLRCSPISGHTSVYWYQQALGLGLQFLLWYDEGEERNRGNFPPRFSGRQFPNYSSELNVNALELEDSALYLCASSPEGQGNQPQHFGDGTRLSIL.

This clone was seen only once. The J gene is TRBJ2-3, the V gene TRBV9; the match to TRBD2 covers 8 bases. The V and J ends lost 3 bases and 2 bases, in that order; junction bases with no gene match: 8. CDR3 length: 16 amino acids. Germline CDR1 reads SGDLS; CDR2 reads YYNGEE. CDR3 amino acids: CASSAETGLVTDTQYF. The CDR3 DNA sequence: TGTGCCAGCAGCGCCGAGACGGGACTAGTCACAGATACGCAGTATTTT. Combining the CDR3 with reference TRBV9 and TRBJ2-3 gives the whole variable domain DSGVTQTPKHLITATGQRVTLRCSPRSGDLSVYWYQQSLDQGLQFLIQYYNGEERAKGNILERFSAQQFPDLHSELNLSSLELGDSALYFCASSAETGLVTDTQYFGPGTRLTVL.

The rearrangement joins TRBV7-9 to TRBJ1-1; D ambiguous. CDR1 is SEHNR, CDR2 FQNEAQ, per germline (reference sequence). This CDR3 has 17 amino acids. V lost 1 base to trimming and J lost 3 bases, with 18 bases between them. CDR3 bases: TGTGCCAGCAGCTTAGTAATCAGTCCCGGGCCCTACACTGAAGCTTTCTTT. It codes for CASSLVISPGPYTEAFF.

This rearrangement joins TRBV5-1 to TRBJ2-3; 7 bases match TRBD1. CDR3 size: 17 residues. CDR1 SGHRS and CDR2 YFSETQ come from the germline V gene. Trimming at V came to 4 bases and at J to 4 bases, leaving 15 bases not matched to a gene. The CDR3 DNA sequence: TGCGCCAGCAGCCCCCCGAGACAGGGAATAGAGGCAGATACGCAGTATTTT. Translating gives CASSPPRQGIEADTQYF.

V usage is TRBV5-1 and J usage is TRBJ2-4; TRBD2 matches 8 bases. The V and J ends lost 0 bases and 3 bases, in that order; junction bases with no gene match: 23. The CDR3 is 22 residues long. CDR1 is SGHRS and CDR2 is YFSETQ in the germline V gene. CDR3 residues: CASSLGRLKQRERTTDKNIQYF. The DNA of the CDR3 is TGCGCCAGCAGCTTGGGAAGGCTCAAACAGCGGGAGCGCACCACGGACAAAAACATTCAGTACTTC.

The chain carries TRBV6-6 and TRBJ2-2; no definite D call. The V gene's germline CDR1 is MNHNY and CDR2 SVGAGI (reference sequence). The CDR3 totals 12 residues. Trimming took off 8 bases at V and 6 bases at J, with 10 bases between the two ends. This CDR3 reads CASGPIAGELFF. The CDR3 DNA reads TGTGCCAGCGGACCTATCGCCGGGGAGCTGTTTTTT.

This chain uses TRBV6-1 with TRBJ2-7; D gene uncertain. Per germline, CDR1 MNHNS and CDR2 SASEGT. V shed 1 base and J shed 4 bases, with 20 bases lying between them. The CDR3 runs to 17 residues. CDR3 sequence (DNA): TGTGCCAGCAGTGAAGGAGAGATGGCCAATCCGGCGTACGAGCAGTACTTC. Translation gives CASSEGEMANPAYEQYF.

The CDR3 DNA is TGTGCCAGCAGCTCGGGGGCGGGAGGGCCTCGTGAGCAGTTCTTC. As protein: CASSSGAGGPREQFF. This sequence joins TRBV6-6 and TRBJ2-1, with TRBD2 identical over 9 bases. In germline, CDR1 is MNHNY, CDR2 SVGAGI (reference sequence). This CDR3 is built from 15 residues. V lost 6 bases to trimming and J lost 9 bases; unmatched junction nucleotides: 12.

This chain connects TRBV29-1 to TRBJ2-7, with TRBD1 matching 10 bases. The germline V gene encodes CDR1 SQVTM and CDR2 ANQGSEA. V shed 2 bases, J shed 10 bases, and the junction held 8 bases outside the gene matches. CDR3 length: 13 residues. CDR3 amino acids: CSVEFRDRGYQYF. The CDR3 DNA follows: TGCAGCGTTGAATTCCGGGACAGGGGATATCAGTACTTC.

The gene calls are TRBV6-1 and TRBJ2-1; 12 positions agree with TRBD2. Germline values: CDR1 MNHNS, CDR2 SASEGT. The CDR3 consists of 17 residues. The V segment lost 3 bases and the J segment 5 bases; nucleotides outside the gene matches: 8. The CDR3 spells CASSDGTSGFANNEQFF. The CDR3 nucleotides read TGTGCCAGCAGTGATGGGACTAGCGGGTTTGCAAACAATGAGCAGTTCTTC.